This is a list of T cell receptor beta chains from one sample in a study of CD8+CD57+ T cells in acquired aplastic anemia. One entry per CDR3 protein, called by TCRdb with MiXCR from the reads. Among over 150,000 distinct CDR3 sequences listed, 45% to 60% were seen once. The specimen sequenced was sorted CD4+, CD8+, or CD8+CD57+ T cells (not recorded which) from PBMCs. These receptors were collected from a human donor with aplastic anemia. Each CDR3 is given with its conserved first and last residue. The D gene is left open where the match is weak. Expanded clones are given a class, and other clones once, few, many or no size at all.

V	D	size	J	CDR3	DNA
TRBV10-3	NA	medium-sized	TRBJ2-1	CAISDSYNEQFF	TGTGCCATCAGTGATTCGTACAATGAGCAGTTCTTC
TRBV6-1	NA	many	TRBJ2-7	CASSMTNRHSYEQYF	TGTGCCAGCAGTATGACAAACAGGCACTCCTACGAGCAGTACTTC
TRBV20-1	NA	many	TRBJ1-2	CSATMSGTSNGYTF	TGCAGTGCTACAATGTCCGGGACATCTAATGGCTACACCTTC
TRBV24-1	NA	NA	TRBJ2-1	CATSAQEASSYNEQFF	TGTGCCACCAGTGCCCAGGAGGCTAGCAGCTACAATGAGCAGTTCTTC
TRBV2	NA	few	TRBJ1-1	CASSDQRLSPFF	TGTGCCAGCAGTGACCAGAGATTAAGTCCTTTCTTT
TRBV7-9	NA	NA	TRBJ2-7	CASTPGKNSYEQYF	TGTGCCAGCACCCCGGGGAAGAACTCCTACGAGCAGTACTTC
TRBV5-4	NA	few	TRBJ1-3	CASSASYSGNTIYF	TGTGCCAGCAGCGCGAGCTACTCTGGAAACACCATATATTTT
TRBV6-1	TRBD2	NA	TRBJ2-1	CASRARLADFDYNEQFF	TGTGCCAGCCGTGCGAGACTAGCCGATTTCGACTACAATGAGCAGTTCTTC
TRBV20-1	TRBD1	once	TRBJ2-4	CSALRGQGVVKNIQYF	TGCAGTGCTCTAAGGGGCCAGGGGGTTGTCAAAAACATTCAGTACTTC
TRBV12-3/TRBV12-4	NA	few	TRBJ2-7	CASRPTGRPYEQYF	TGTGCCAGCAGGCCGACAGGGAGGCCCTACGAGCAGTACTTC
TRBV11-2	TRBD1	NA	TRBJ2-7	CASSRPPGQGKSEQYF	TGTGCCAGCAGCCGTCCCCCGGGACAGGGTAAGAGCGAGCAGTACTTC
TRBV7-2	TRBD2	NA	TRBJ2-1	CASSSSGGFYNEQFF	TGTGCCAGCAGCTCTAGCGGGGGATTCTACAATGAGCAGTTCTTC
TRBV19	NA	many	TRBJ1-5	CASKRQDSNQPQHF	TGTGCCAGTAAGAGACAGGATAGCAATCAGCCCCAGCATTTT
TRBV3-1	TRBD1	few	TRBJ1-4	CASSQDRIGTGNEKLFF	TGTGCCAGCAGCCAAGATAGGATCGGGACAGGGAATGAAAAACTGTTTTTT
TRBV7-9	NA	few	TRBJ2-7	CASSLVWGEQYF	TGTGCCAGCAGCTTAGTTTGGGGGGAGCAGTACTTC
TRBV29-1	TRBD1	NA	TRBJ2-7	CSVNRGQGGLEQYF	TGCAGCGTGAACCGGGGACAGGGAGGCCTCGAGCAGTACTTC
TRBV12-3/TRBV12-4	TRBD1	NA	TRBJ2-2	CASAAQGYTGELFF	TGTGCCAGCGCAGCACAGGGGTACACCGGGGAGCTGTTTTTT
TRBV2	NA	many	TRBJ2-1	CASRLRQGVLGEQFF	TGTGCCAGCAGACTAAGACAAGGGGTCCTGGGTGAGCAGTTCTTC
TRBV20-1	NA	NA	TRBJ2-1	CSGDSRMINEQFF	TGCAGTGGGGACTCCCGTATGATTAATGAGCAGTTCTTC
TRBV5-1	TRBD1	many	TRBJ1-1	CASSEQGKGTEAFF	TGCGCCAGCAGCGAACAGGGGAAGGGGACTGAAGCTTTCTTT
TRBV19	TRBD2	NA	TRBJ2-7	CASSRGLGTYEQYF	TGTGCCAGTAGTAGGGGACTAGGAACTTACGAGCAGTACTTC
TRBV4-2	TRBD2	many	TRBJ2-7	CASSPSKSPLAGLPYEQYF	TGTGCCAGCAGCCCCTCAAAATCTCCACTAGCGGGGCTGCCCTACGAGCAGTACTTC
TRBV10-3	TRBD1	NA	TRBJ2-7	CAISEGTGNNEQYF	TGTGCCATCAGTGAGGGGACAGGGAACAACGAGCAGTACTTC
TRBV15	NA	few	TRBJ2-2	CATSAGGLNTGELFF	TGTGCCACCAGCGCCGGGGGCTTGAACACCGGGGAGCTGTTTTTT
TRBV10-3	NA	few	TRBJ2-3	CAISGLGTDTQYF	TGTGCCATCAGTGGGCTGGGCACAGATACGCAGTATTTT
TRBV6-4	TRBD1	many	TRBJ2-3	CASRDRVTSSTDTQYF	TGTGCCAGCAGGGACAGGGTTACCTCTAGCACAGATACGCAGTATTTT
TRBV2	TRBD2	NA	TRBJ2-5	CASSETSGVQETQYF	TGTGCCAGCAGTGAGACTAGCGGGGTCCAAGAGACCCAGTACTTC
TRBV20-1	TRBD2	NA	TRBJ2-1	CSARDLGRGDYNEQFF	TGCAGTGCTAGAGATCTAGGGCGGGGGGACTACAATGAGCAGTTCTTC
TRBV2	NA	few	TRBJ1-1	CASRLYRENTEAFF	TGTGCCAGCAGACTCTACAGGGAGAACACTGAAGCTTTCTTT
TRBV28	NA	NA	TRBJ1-1	CASSTGSRTEAFF	TGTGCCAGCAGTACCGGGAGCCGGACTGAAGCTTTCTTT
TRBV28	NA	many	TRBJ1-1	CASIVHQGNTEAFF	TGTGCCAGCATCGTACACCAAGGGAACACTGAAGCTTTCTTT
TRBV7-9	NA	few	TRBJ1-2	CASSLYYGYTF	TGTGCCAGCAGCTTATATTACGGCTACACCTTC
TRBV7-3	NA	many	TRBJ2-1	CASSSGINNEQFF	TGTGCCAGCAGCTCCGGGATAAACAATGAGCAGTTCTTC
TRBV6-6	NA	many	TRBJ1-1	CASRSDLQGMTEAFF	TGTGCCAGCAGGTCCGATCTCCAGGGTATGACTGAAGCTTTCTTT
TRBV14	NA	once	TRBJ2-1	CASSQDHFSSYNEQFF	TGTGCCAGCAGCCAAGATCACTTTAGCTCCTACAATGAGCAGTTCTTC
TRBV18	NA	NA	TRBJ2-6	CASSPSDFWANVLTF	TGTGCCAGCTCACCAAGCGACTTCTGGGCCAACGTCCTGACTTTC
TRBV5-4	TRBD2	few	TRBJ2-5	CASSLGLAQETQYF	TGTGCCAGCAGCCTGGGACTAGCCCAAGAGACCCAGTACTTC
TRBV6-1	NA	many	TRBJ2-3	CASSAGGPRDTDTQYF	TGTGCCAGCAGTGCGGGCGGGCCTAGGGACACAGATACGCAGTATTTT
TRBV6-2/TRBV6-3	TRBD1	NA	TRBJ1-4	CASSWTGATNEKLFF	TGTGCCAGCAGCTGGACAGGGGCAACTAATGAAAAACTGTTTTTT
TRBV5-6	TRBD1	NA	TRBJ1-1	CASSRTGGLDEAFF	TGTGCCAGCAGCAGGACAGGGGGCTTGGATGAAGCTTTCTTT
TRBV6-5	TRBD1	NA	TRBJ1-6	CASSYSWTGGGSPLHF	TGTGCCAGCAGTTACTCGTGGACAGGGGGTGGTTCACCCCTCCACTTT
TRBV24-1	TRBD2	NA	TRBJ2-1	CATSARSGLEGNEQFF	TGTGCCACCAGTGCCCGATCCGGACTAGAGGGTAATGAGCAGTTCTTC
TRBV15	TRBD2	few	TRBJ2-1	CATSRDLAGDVTQFF	TGTGCCACCAGCAGAGATCTAGCGGGAGACGTCACGCAGTTCTTC
TRBV29-1	NA	NA	TRBJ1-2	CSVDDSAVNYGYTF	TGCAGCGTTGACGACAGCGCTGTTAACTATGGCTACACCTTC
TRBV10-3	NA	few	TRBJ1-2	CAISDFPRTQGDYGYTF	TGTGCCATCAGTGATTTCCCGCGGACACAGGGTGACTATGGCTACACCTTC
TRBV12-3/TRBV12-4	NA	once	TRBJ1-4	CASTWLRKTRLDEKLFF	TGTGCCAGCACCTGGTTGCGTAAAACGAGACTCGATGAAAAACTGTTTTTT
TRBV7-2	NA	NA	TRBJ1-6	CASSPGVANSPLHF	TGTGCCAGCAGCCCGGGGGTAGCGAATTCACCCCTCCACTTT
TRBV7-9	NA	NA	TRBJ1-2	CASSPRGPLYGYTF	TGTGCCAGCAGCCCCAGGGGTCCCCTCTATGGCTACACCTTC
TRBV3-1	NA	NA	TRBJ2-1	CASSLAGGGNNEQFF	TGTGCCAGCAGCCTCGCAGGGGGGGGCAACAATGAGCAGTTCTTC
TRBV7-3	TRBD2	NA	TRBJ2-3	CASSLGTSPNTDTQYF	TGTGCCAGCAGCTTGGGGACTAGCCCGAACACAGATACGCAGTATTTT
TRBV10-2	TRBD1	NA	TRBJ2-5	CASRMTGQETQYF	TGCGCCAGCAGAATGACAGGGCAAGAGACCCAGTACTTC
TRBV7-6	TRBD2	NA	TRBJ2-3	CASRASGFTDTQYF	TGTGCCAGCAGGGCTAGCGGGTTCACAGATACGCAGTATTTT
TRBV5-1	TRBD2	many	TRBJ2-7	CASSREGSHEQYF	TGCGCCAGCAGCCGGGAGGGGTCCCACGAGCAGTACTTC
TRBV20-1	NA	many	TRBJ2-7	CSATRAGGRAGLLTYEQYF	TGCAGTGCTACCCGGGCTGGGGGCAGAGCGGGCCTTCTCACCTACGAGCAGTACTTC
TRBV10-2	TRBD1	NA	TRBJ1-2	CASSSPLRQGGDYGYTF	TGCGCCAGCAGCTCACCACTTAGACAGGGGGGTGACTATGGCTACACCTTC
TRBV2	NA	NA	TRBJ1-1	CASSDRENTEAFF	TGTGCCAGCAGTGACAGAGAGAACACTGAAGCTTTCTTT
TRBV12-3/TRBV12-4	NA	many	TRBJ2-7	CASSFESSYEQYF	TGTGCCAGCAGTTTCGAGAGCTCCTACGAGCAGTACTTC
TRBV2	TRBD1	NA	TRBJ2-3	CASSRQGDTQYF	TGTGCCAGCAGTCGACAGGGGGATACGCAGTATTTT